The 7 T cell receptor beta chains listed next were all sequenced from one sample in a study of cytotoxic CD8 clonotypes in ibrutinib-treated CLL. The method was immunoSEQ multiplex PCR; TCRdb's version includes in-frame clones alone and lacks a portion of them. The top ten clones hold around 2.1% of a sample with some 130,000 clones, approximately 85% of them seen once. The specimen was PBMCs, collected after 24 months of ibrutinib treatment. These receptors originate from a human donor with chronic lymphocytic leukemia.

This clone was seen repeatedly, ten times or more. This rearrangement joins TRBV4-2 to TRBJ1-5, with 7 bases fitting TRBD1. CDR1 and CDR2 (germline): LGHNA, YNFKEQ. V gave up 1 base and J gave up 2 bases; unmatched junction bases: 5. This CDR3 is 16 amino acids long. The CDR3 is CASSQASGQGNQPQHF. The CDR3 DNA sequence: TGTGCCAGCAGCCAAGCGTCAGGACAGGGCAATCAGCCCCAGCATTTT.

This rearrangement joins TRBV4-3 to TRBJ1-1, with D perhaps matching TRBD1 (5 bases). V was clipped by 0 bases and J by 2 bases, with 7 bases between them. The CDR3 totals 14 residues. Germline CDR1 LGHNA, CDR2 YSLEER. The CDR3 sequence is CASSQERGNTEAFF. Written as DNA, the CDR3 is TGCGCCAGCAGCCAAGAGAGGGGTAACACTGAAGCTTTCTTT.

The chain couples TRBV23-1 to TRBJ2-7; the D is unclear. TRBV23-1 is filed as an ORF, its function uncertain. The germline V and J ends were trimmed by 7 bases and 1 base, with 20 bases remaining between them. The CDR3 totals 16 residues. The CDR3: CASTPLKRTDSYEQYF. In nucleotides, the CDR3 is TGCGCCAGCACCCCTCTTAAACGGACGGATTCCTACGAGCAGTACTTC.

V gene TRBV6-6 combines with J gene TRBJ2-3; 9 bases line up with TRBD1. J was trimmed by 0 bases and V by 5 bases; bases with no gene match: 3. Germline V CDR1 and CDR2: MNHNY, SVGAGI (reference sequence). The CDR3 contains 15 residues. As DNA, the CDR3 is TGTGCCAGCAGTAAACAGGGGGCAAGCACAGATACGCAGTATTTT. It translates to CASSKQGASTDTQYF.

Here the CDR3 reads CASSLQGGTDTQYF. The CDR3 DNA sequence: TGCGCCAGCAGCCTCCAAGGAGGAACGGATACGCAGTATTTT. The chain joins TRBV4-3 to TRBJ2-3; TRBD2 is a possible D gene (5 bases). CDR1 is LGHNA and CDR2 is YSLEER in the germline V gene. CDR3 size: 14 residues. Trimming took 4 bases from V and 6 from J, leaving 14 bases between them.

This chain links TRBV15 with TRBJ2-7; maybe TRBD1 (5 bases). CDR1 is LNHNV, CDR2 YYDKDF, per germline (reference sequence). The CDR3 totals 15 residues. V dropped 0 bases and J dropped 6 bases, with 15 bases sitting between them. The CDR3 loop is CATSRDFRDSAEQYF. In DNA, the CDR3 is TGTGCCACCAGCAGAGATTTTAGAGACAGCGCCGAGCAGTACTTC.

This clone was seen a handful of times. The CDR3 DNA is TGTGCCAGCAGTAAAGGCAGGGTGGGCTCACCCCTCCACTTT. Its translation is CASSKGRVGSPLHF. V gene TRBV2 combines with J gene TRBJ1-6, with TRBD1 as a possible D gene (5 bases). CDR1 SNHLY and CDR2 FYNNEI come from the germline V gene. V dropped 5 bases and J dropped 10 bases, with 15 bases sitting between them. This CDR3 contains 14 residues.